The clone carrying this TCR beta chain was seen ten or more times. Deletions cut 6 bases from V and 7 bases from J, with 17 bases between. The CDR3 loop spans 14 amino acids. The germline V gene encodes CDR1 SGHRS and CDR2 YFSETQ. The sample belongs to a study of T cells in Graves' hyperthyroidism and ophthalmopathy. Amplified regions were TCR beta CDR3 sequences from RNA transcripts. The HTBI primer set served for first-round RT-PCR of the TCR CDR3. Via MiXCR, TCRdb re-called the multiplex PCR reads, giving one row per CDR3 protein. This sample has some 460,000 distinct CDR3 sequences, with 15% to 17% found just once.

The source material was blood. The clonotype originates from a woman in her late teens or twenties with Graves' hyperthyroidism. V gene TRBV5-1 combines with J gene TRBJ2-1; the D gene is possibly TRBD2 (6 bases). The DNA for the CDR3 is TGCGCCAGCACTTTCAGGGAGGCCTGGAATGAGCAGTTCTTC. It translates to CASTFREAWNEQFF. The full variable domain, rest sourced from reference TRBV5-1 and TRBJ2-1, is KAGVTQTPRYLIKTRGQQVTLSCSPISGHRSVSWYQQTPGQGLQFLFEYFSETQRNKGNFPGRFSGRQFSNSRSEMNVSTLELGDSALYLCASTFREAWNEQFFGPGTRLTVL.